The 21 T cell receptor beta chains presented below share a single source sample, sequenced in a study of CD8+CD57+ T cells in acquired aplastic anemia. The template used for profiling TCR beta VDJ and CDR3 was genomic DNA. TCRdb analysed the reads with MiXCR anew, one entry per CDR3 protein. Among 200,000 to 250,000 distinct CDR3 sequences listed, around 63% were seen once. The sequenced sample was sorted CD4+, CD8+, or CD8+CD57+ T cells (not recorded which) from PBMCs. The receptors were sampled from a human donor in good health.

The chain recombines TRBV9 with TRBJ2-1; D is possibly TRBD1 (6 bases). CDR3 length: 16 amino acids. Germline V gene lookup returns CDR1 SGDLS and CDR2 YYNGEE. The V gene lost 4 bases and the J gene lost 0 bases, with 14 bases spanning the gap. The CDR3 reads CASSFTGSNSYNEQFF. The CDR3 coding sequence is TGTGCCAGCAGCTTTACAGGGAGCAACTCCTACAATGAGCAGTTCTTC.

Remarks on this clonotype: Because the CDR3 is missing its conserved closing phenylalanine or tryptophan, this is likely a read error. CDR3 sequence (DNA): TGTGCCAGCAGCCCAAGTAAGGTTTTGACCTACGAGCAGTACCTC. Protein sequence: CASSPSKVLTYEQYL. The chain has TRBV7-2 and TRBJ2-7, with D hard to call. The germline V gene has CDR1 SGHTA and CDR2 FQGNSA. Trimming removed 5 bases at V and 2 bases at J, with 16 bases between. The length of the CDR3 is 15 residues.

This clonotype was detected many times. This chain joins TRBV5-1 and TRBJ2-3, with TRBD2 as a possible D gene (5 bases). The CDR3 loop spans 14 amino acids. The V and J ends lost 2 bases and 4 bases respectively, with 11 bases between them. The germline CDR1 and CDR2 sequences are SGHRS and YFSETQ. CDR3 sequence reads: CASSFVAGPDTQYF. The CDR3 DNA reads as TGCGCCAGCAGCTTTGTTGCGGGCCCAGATACGCAGTATTTT.

This clonotype was counted ten times or more. The chain joins TRBV12-3 or TRBV12-4 to TRBJ2-3; possibly TRBD2 for D (5 bases). This CDR3 has 14 amino acids. The V and J ends lost 3 bases and 0 bases respectively, with 7 bases between them. This CDR3 is CASSLWESTDTQYF. The CDR3 DNA sequence: TGTGCCAGCAGTTTGTGGGAGAGCACAGATACGCAGTATTTT.

This clonotype was detected many times. This chain uses TRBV2 with TRBJ2-1; 12 nucleotides match TRBD2. After removal of 2 bases from V and 4 bases from J, the junction contained 3 bases not matched to a gene. This CDR3 is 16 amino acids long. Germline values: CDR1 SNHLY, CDR2 FYNNEI. The CDR3 DNA follows: TGTGCCAGCAGTGAACTAGCGGGAGGGCCGTACAATGAGCAGTTCTTC. It codes for CASSELAGGPYNEQFF.

In its sample, this clonotype was seen a few times. CDR3 loop: CASSFIQGSGYTF. Written as DNA, the CDR3 is TGTGCCAGCAGCTTTATACAGGGATCTGGCTACACCTTC. The V call is TRBV7-2, the J call TRBJ1-2; D is perhaps TRBD1 (6 bases). Germline V CDR1 and CDR2: SGHTA, FQGNSA. The V end lost 3 bases, the J end lost 7 bases, and 12 bases lay between the germline ends. The CDR3 extends over 13 amino acids.

This chain uses TRBV7-8 with TRBJ2-4, with a weak D call TRBD2 (6 bases). Trimming removed 8 bases from V and 2 bases from J, with 13 bases in between. CDR1 and CDR2 from the germline V gene are SGHVS and FQNEAQ. The CDR3 length is 14 residues. As DNA, the CDR3 is TGTGCCAGCGCGGGGCAGGGACCCAAAAACATTCAGTACTTC. This translates into CASAGQGPKNIQYF.

This clonotype was seen only once. The gene calls are TRBV12-3 or TRBV12-4 and TRBJ1-2; D is ambiguous. CDR3 length equals 13 residues. V lost 6 bases and J lost 4, with 12 bases in between. CDR3 coding DNA: TGTGCCAGCAGACCGGACCTCCTCTATGGCTACACCTTC. Residues: CASRPDLLYGYTF.

The chain combines TRBV25-1 with TRBJ2-1, with 11 bases identical to TRBD2. Germline loops: CDR1 MGHDK, CDR2 SYGVNS. The CDR3 is 15 amino acids. V lost 6 bases to trimming and J lost 7 bases; unmatched junction nucleotides: 8. CDR3 coding DNA: TGTGCCAGCAGCCAACTAGCGGGAGTAGTAAATGAGCAGTTCTTC. Amino acids: CASSQLAGVVNEQFF.

CDR3 sequence: CASKQGEQEQFF. The CDR3 coding sequence is TGTGCCAGCAAACAGGGAGAACAGGAGCAGTTCTTC. The rearrangement links TRBV7-9 to TRBJ2-1; D is possibly TRBD1 (6 bases). CDR3 length: 12 residues. V was cut by 7 bases and J by 10 bases, with 14 bases left in between. Germline-derived CDR1 and CDR2 are SEHNR and FQNEAQ (reference sequence).

The CDR3 sequence is CSVGLAGGQETQYF. DNA of the CDR3: TGCAGCGTTGGGTTGGCGGGGGGGCAAGAGACCCAGTACTTC. This chain uses TRBV29-1 with TRBJ2-5; TRBD2 agrees at 9 bases. After removal of 4 bases from V and 2 bases from J, the junction contained 5 bases not matched to a gene. Germline V gene sequence: CDR1 SQVTM, CDR2 ANQGSEA. The CDR3 length is 14 residues.

This clonotype showed up many times. The DNA for the CDR3 is TGCGCCAGCATGGGGGTCAATGAGCAGTTCTTC. This codes for CASMGVNEQFF. J is TRBJ2-1 and V is TRBV5-1; D is tentatively TRBD1 or TRBD2 (5 bases each). Trimming stripped 6 bases from V and 6 bases from J, with 7 bases between. This CDR3 has 11 residues. Germline loops: CDR1 SGHRS, CDR2 YFSETQ. The variable domain in full, with the rest retrieved from reference TRBV5-1 and TRBJ2-1, is KAGVTQTPRYLIKTRGQQVTLSCSPISGHRSVSWYQQTPGQGLQFLFEYFSETQRNKGNFPGRFSGRQFSNSRSEMNVSTLELGDSALYLCASMGVNEQFFGPGTRLTVL.

V and J are TRBV7-8 and TRBJ2-5; D is perhaps TRBD2 (6 bases). CDR1 is SGHVS and CDR2 is FQNEAQ in the germline V gene. CDR3 length: 16 amino acids. The V gene lost 1 base and the J gene lost 4 bases, with 16 bases spanning the gap. CDR3 protein: CASSLGLAINGETQYF. The DNA for the CDR3 is TGTGCCAGCAGCTTAGGCCTAGCGATCAATGGAGAGACCCAGTACTTC.

This chain joins TRBV20-1 and TRBJ1-5; TRBD1 agrees at 9 bases. J was trimmed by 2 bases and V by 2 bases; bases with no gene match: 4. The CDR3 consists of 15 residues. The germline CDR1 and CDR2 sequences are DFQATT and SNEGSKA (reference sequence). The CDR3: CSARNTGGGNQPQHF. DNA of the CDR3: TGCAGTGCTAGAAATACAGGGGGCGGCAATCAGCCCCAGCATTTT.

This clonotype was seen at least ten times. The V and J genes are TRBV4-3 and TRBJ1-2; 7 positions match TRBD1. The germline V gene encodes CDR1 LGHNA and CDR2 YSLEER. This CDR3 region has 15 residues. J gave up 3 bases and V 4 bases, and 8 bases lay outside the gene matches. For the CDR3, the DNA is TGCGCCAGCAGCCCAAGACAGGGATGGTACTATGGCTACACCTTC. Its translation: CASSPRQGWYYGYTF.

This clonotype was seen more than once but under ten times. A much larger clone differs by one base, so this may be a read error. The chain couples TRBV14 to TRBJ1-2; 12 positions match TRBD1. The CDR3 runs 17 residues. The germline V gene encodes CDR1 SGHDN and CDR2 FVKESK. V was pared by 1 base and J by 4 bases, with 7 bases of the junction left unmatched. The CDR3 is CASSQGPGQGAPYGYTF. DNA for the CDR3: TGTGCCAGCAGCCAAGGACCGGGACAGGGGGCCCCCTATGGCTACACCTTC.

This clonotype was observed a handful of times. This may arise from a read error, as a much more abundant clone is one base away. This sequence joins TRBV7-2 and TRBJ1-5; maybe TRBD1 (5 bases). Trimming took 5 bases from V and 2 from J, leaving 16 bases between them. The V gene's germline CDR1 is SGHTA and CDR2 FQGNSA. The CDR3 is 16 residues long. CDR3 bases: TGTGCCAGCAGCGCGGACACCCCGTGGGGCAATCAGCCCCAGCATTTT. It translates to CASSADTPWGNQPQHF.

This chain uses TRBV15 with TRBJ2-3; D possibly corresponds to TRBD2 (5 bases). CDR1 is LNHNV and CDR2 is YYDKDF in the germline V gene (reference sequence). V was trimmed by 3 bases and J by 0 bases, leaving 13 bases between them. This CDR3 is 16 amino acids long. CDR3: CATSRVQRISTDTQYF. In DNA, the CDR3 is TGTGCCACCAGCAGGGTACAGCGGATTAGCACAGATACGCAGTATTTT.

This chain connects TRBV29-1 to TRBJ2-1; no clear D. The CDR3 totals 10 residues. V lost 6 bases, J lost 4 bases, and 4 bases lay in between. CDR1 and CDR2 (germline): SQVTM, ANQGSEA. This chain's CDR3 is CSVGYNEQFF. CDR3 DNA sequence: TGCAGCGTGGGGTACAATGAGCAGTTCTTC.

In its sample, this clonotype was seen many times. The genes are TRBV6-1 and TRBJ2-1, with a possible D match to TRBD2 (6 bases). Germline CDR1 is MNHNS and CDR2 is SASEGT. The length of the CDR3 is 14 residues. V was shortened by 8 bases and J by 3 bases, with 14 bases between the two germline ends. As DNA, the CDR3 is TGTGCCAGCTCGGGACTGGCCGACTACAATGAGCAGTTCTTC. Protein sequence: CASSGLADYNEQFF.

The chain employs TRBV7-3 and TRBJ1-5; D gene ambiguous. The V end lost 2 bases, the J end lost 5 bases, and 7 bases lay between the germline ends. The CDR3 consists of 13 residues. The germline CDR1 and CDR2 sequences are SGHTA and FQGTGA. The CDR3 sequence is CASSLSWDQPQHF. In nucleotides, the CDR3 is TGTGCCAGCAGCTTATCGTGGGATCAGCCCCAGCATTTT. The variable domain in full, completed from reference TRBV7-3 and TRBJ1-5, reads GAGVSQTPSNKVTEKGKYVELRCDPISGHTALYWYRQSLGQGPEFLIYFQGTGAADDSGLPNDRFFAVRPEGSVSTLKIQRTERGDSAVYLCASSLSWDQPQHFGDGTRLSIL.